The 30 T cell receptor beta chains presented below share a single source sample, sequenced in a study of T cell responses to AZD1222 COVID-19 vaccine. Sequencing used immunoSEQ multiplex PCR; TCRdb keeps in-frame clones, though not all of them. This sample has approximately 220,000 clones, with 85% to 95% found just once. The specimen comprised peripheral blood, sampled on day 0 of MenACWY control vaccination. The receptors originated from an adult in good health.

CDR3 DNA sequence: TGCAGCGTTGAATTCTCGGAGACCCAGTACTTC. Translation: CSVEFSETQYF. The rearrangement links TRBV29-1 to TRBJ2-5; D ambiguous. This CDR3 is built from 11 residues. Germline loops: CDR1 SQVTM, CDR2 ANQGSEA. Trimming took off 2 bases at V and 5 bases at J, with 6 bases between the two ends.

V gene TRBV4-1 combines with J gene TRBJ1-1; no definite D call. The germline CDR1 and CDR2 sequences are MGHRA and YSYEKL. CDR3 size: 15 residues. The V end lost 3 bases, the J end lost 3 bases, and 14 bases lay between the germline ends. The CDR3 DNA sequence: TGCGCCAGCAGCCAGGTCCGGGTGGGATACACTGAAGCTTTCTTT. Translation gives CASSQVRVGYTEAFF.

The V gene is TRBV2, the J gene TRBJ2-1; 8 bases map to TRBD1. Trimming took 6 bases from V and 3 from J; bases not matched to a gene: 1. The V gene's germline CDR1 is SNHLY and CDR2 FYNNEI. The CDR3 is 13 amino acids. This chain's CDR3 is CASRQGVYNEQFF. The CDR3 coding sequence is TGTGCCAGCAGACAGGGGGTCTACAATGAGCAGTTCTTC.

The CDR3 DNA follows: TGCGCCAGCAGCCCGTCCATTAACTATGGCTACACCTTC. Encoded protein: CASSPSINYGYTF. The gene calls are TRBV4-3 and TRBJ1-2; D uncertain. There are 13 residues in the CDR3. V was shortened by 4 bases and J by 1 base, with 7 bases between the two germline ends. CDR1 LGHNA and CDR2 YSLEER come from the germline V gene.

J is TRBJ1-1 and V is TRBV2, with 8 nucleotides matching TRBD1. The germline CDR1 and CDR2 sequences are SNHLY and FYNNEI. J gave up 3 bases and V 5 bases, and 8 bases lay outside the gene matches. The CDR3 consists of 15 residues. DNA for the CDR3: TGTGCCAGCAGTCTGGGAACAGGGGGTTACACTGAAGCTTTCTTT. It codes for CASSLGTGGYTEAFF.

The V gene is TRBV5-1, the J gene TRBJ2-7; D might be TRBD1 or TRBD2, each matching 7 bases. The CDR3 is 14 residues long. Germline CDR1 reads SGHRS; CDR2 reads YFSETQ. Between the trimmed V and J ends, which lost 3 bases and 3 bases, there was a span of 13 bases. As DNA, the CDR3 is TGCGCCAGCAGCTCTCAGGGGGGGCTCTACGAGCAGTACTTC. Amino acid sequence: CASSSQGGLYEQYF.

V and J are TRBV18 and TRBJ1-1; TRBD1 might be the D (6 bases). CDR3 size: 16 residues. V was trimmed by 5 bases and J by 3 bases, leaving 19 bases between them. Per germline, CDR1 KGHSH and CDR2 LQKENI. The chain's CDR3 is CASSLSRGPIDTEAFF. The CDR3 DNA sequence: TGTGCCAGCTCATTGTCTCGGGGGCCAATTGACACTGAAGCTTTCTTT. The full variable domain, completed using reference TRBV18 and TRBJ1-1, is NAGVMQNPRHLVRRRGQEARLRCSPMKGHSHVYWYRQLPEEGLKFMVYLQKENIIDESGMPKERFSAEFPKEGPSILRIQQVVRGDSAAYFCASSLSRGPIDTEAFFGQGTRLTVV.

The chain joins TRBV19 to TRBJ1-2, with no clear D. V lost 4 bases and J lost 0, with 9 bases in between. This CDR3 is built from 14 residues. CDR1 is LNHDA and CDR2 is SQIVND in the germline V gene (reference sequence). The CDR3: CASSTRHTNYGYTF. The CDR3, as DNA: TGTGCCAGTAGTACCAGGCACACTAACTATGGCTACACCTTC.

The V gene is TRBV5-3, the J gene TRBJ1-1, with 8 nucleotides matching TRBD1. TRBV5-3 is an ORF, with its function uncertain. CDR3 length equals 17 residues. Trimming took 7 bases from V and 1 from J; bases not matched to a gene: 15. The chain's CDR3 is CARSNSQGANGNTEAFF. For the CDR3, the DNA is TGTGCCAGATCAAACTCTCAGGGGGCGAACGGGAACACTGAAGCTTTCTTT.

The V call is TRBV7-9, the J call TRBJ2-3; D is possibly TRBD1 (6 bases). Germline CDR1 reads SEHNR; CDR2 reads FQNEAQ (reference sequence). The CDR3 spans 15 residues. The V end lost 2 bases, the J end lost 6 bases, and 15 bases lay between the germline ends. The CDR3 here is CASSLSTGWSDTQYF. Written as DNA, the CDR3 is TGTGCCAGCAGCTTAAGTACAGGGTGGTCGGATACGCAGTATTTT.

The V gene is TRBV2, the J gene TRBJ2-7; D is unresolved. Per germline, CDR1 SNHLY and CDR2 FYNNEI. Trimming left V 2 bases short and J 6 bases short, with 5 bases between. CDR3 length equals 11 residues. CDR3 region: CASSEFSEQYF. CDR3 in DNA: TGTGCCAGCAGTGAATTCTCCGAGCAGTACTTC.

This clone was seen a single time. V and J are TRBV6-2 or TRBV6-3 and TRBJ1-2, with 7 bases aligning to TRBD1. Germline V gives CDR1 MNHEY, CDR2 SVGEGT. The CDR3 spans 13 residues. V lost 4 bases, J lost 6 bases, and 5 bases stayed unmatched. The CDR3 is CASSSYTGDGYTF. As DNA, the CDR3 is TGTGCCAGCAGTTCATATACAGGGGATGGCTACACCTTC.

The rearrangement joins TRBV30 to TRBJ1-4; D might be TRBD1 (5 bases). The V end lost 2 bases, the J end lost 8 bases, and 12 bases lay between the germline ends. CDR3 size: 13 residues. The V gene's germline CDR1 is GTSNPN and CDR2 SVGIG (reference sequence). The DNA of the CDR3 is TGTGCCTGGAGTTGGGACCGAGGGGAAAAACTGTTTTTT. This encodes CAWSWDRGEKLFF.

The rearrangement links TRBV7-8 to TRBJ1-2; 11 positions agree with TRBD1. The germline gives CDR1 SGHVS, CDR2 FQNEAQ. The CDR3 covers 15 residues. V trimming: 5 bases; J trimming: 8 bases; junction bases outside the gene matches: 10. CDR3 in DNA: TGTGCCAGCAGCGCGGACAGGGGGCGAACGGGGGGCTACACCTTC. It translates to CASSADRGRTGGYTF.

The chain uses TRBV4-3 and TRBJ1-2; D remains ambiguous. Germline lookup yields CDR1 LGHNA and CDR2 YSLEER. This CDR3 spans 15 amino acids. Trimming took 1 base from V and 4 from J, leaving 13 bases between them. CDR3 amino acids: CASSQVAQAPYGYTF. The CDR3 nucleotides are TGCGCCAGCAGCCAAGTCGCGCAGGCTCCCTATGGCTACACCTTC.

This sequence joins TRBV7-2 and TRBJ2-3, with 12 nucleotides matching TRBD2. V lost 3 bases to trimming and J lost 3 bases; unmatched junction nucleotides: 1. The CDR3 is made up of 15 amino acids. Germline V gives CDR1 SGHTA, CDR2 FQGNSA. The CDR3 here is CASSLTSGGTDTQYF. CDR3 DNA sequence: TGTGCCAGCAGCTTGACTAGCGGGGGAACAGATACGCAGTATTTT.

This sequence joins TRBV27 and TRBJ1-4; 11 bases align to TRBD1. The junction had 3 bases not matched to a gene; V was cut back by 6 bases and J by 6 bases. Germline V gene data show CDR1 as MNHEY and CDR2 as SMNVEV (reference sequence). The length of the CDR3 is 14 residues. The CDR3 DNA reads TGTGCCAGCAGCAAGGACAGGGGGCATGAAAAACTGTTTTTT. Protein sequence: CASSKDRGHEKLFF. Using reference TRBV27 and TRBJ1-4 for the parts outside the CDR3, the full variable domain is EAQVTQNPRYLITVTGKKLTVTCSQNMNHEYMSWYRQDPGLGLRQIYYSMNVEVTDKGDVPEGYKVSRKEKRNFPLILESPSPNQTSLYFCASSKDRGHEKLFFGSGTQLSVL.

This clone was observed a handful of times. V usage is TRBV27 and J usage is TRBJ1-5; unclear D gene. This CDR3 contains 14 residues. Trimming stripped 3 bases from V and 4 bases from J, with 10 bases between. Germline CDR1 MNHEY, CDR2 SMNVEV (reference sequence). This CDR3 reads CASSFWQDNQPQHF. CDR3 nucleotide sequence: TGTGCCAGCAGTTTCTGGCAGGATAATCAGCCCCAGCATTTT.

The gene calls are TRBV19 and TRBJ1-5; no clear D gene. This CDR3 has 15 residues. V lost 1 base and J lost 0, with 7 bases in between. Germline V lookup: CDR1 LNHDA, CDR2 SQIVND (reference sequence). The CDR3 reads CASSIGVYSNQPQHF. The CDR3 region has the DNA TGTGCCAGTAGTATAGGGGTTTATAGCAATCAGCCCCAGCATTTT. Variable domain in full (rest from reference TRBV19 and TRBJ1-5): DGGITQSPKYLFRKEGQNVTLSCEQNLNHDAMYWYRQDPGQGLRLIYYSQIVNDFQKGDIAEGYSVSREKKESFPLTVTSAQKNPTAFYLCASSIGVYSNQPQHFGDGTRLSIL.

CDR3 amino acids: CASRGGQGPLWPQHF. The CDR3, as DNA: TGTGCCAGCAGGGGAGGACAGGGCCCACTTTGGCCCCAGCATTTT. This chain uses TRBV2 with TRBJ1-5; 8 bases are a match to TRBD1. Looked up from germline, CDR1 is SNHLY and CDR2 is FYNNEI. V dropped 6 bases and J dropped 9; count of bases not matched to a gene: 13. This CDR3 has 15 amino acids.

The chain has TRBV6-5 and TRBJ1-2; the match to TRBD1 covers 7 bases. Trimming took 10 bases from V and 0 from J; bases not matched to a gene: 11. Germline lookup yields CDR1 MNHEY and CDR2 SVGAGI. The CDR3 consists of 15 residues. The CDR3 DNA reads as TGTGCCACCAGAAGGGGGACAGCCTCTAACTATGGCTACACCTTC. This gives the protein CATRRGTASNYGYTF.

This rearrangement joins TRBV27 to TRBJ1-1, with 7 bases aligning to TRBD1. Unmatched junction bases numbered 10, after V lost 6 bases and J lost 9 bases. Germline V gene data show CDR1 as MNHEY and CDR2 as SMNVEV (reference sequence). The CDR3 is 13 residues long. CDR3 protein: CASSSQGVPQAFF. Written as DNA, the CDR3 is TGTGCCAGCAGCTCCCAGGGGGTTCCTCAAGCTTTCTTT.

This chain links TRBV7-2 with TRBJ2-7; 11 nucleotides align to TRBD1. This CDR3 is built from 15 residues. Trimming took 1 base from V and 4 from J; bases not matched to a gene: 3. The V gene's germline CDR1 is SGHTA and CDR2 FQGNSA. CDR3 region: CASSLVGTGGYEQYF. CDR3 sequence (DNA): TGTGCCAGCAGCTTAGTGGGGACAGGGGGATACGAGCAGTACTTC.

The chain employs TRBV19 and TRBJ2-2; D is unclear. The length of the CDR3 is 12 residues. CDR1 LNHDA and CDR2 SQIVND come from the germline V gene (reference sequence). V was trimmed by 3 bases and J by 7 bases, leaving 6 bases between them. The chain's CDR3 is CASSILGGELFF. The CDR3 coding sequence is TGTGCCAGTAGTATTTTAGGCGGGGAGCTGTTTTTT.

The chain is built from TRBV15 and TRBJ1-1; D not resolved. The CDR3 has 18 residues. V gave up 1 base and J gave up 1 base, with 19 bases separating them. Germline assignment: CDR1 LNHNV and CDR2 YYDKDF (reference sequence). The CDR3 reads CATSRGTAASWRNTEAFF. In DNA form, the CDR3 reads TGTGCCACCAGCAGAGGCACGGCGGCCTCATGGAGGAACACTGAAGCTTTCTTT.

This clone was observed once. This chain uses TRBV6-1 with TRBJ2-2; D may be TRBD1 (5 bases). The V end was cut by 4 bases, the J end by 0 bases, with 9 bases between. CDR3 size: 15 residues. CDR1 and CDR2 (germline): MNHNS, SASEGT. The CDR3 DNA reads TGTGCCAGCAGTGGGACATCCACGAACACCGGGGAGCTGTTTTTT. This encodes CASSGTSTNTGELFF.

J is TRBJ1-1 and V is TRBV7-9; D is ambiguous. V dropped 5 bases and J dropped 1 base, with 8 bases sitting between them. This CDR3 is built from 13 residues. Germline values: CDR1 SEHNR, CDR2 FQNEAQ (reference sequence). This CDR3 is CASSQDGNTEAFF. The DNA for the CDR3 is TGTGCCAGCAGCCAGGACGGGAACACTGAAGCTTTCTTT.

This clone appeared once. The CDR3: CASSPQGRDNSPLHF. The CDR3 nucleotides are TGTGCCAGCAGCCCCCAGGGGCGGGATAATTCACCCCTCCACTTT. The V gene is TRBV4-2, the J gene TRBJ1-6, with D tentatively TRBD1 (6 bases). CDR1 is LGHNA and CDR2 is YNFKEQ in the germline V gene. Trimming took 4 bases from V and 5 from J, leaving 12 bases between them. The CDR3 has 15 amino acids.

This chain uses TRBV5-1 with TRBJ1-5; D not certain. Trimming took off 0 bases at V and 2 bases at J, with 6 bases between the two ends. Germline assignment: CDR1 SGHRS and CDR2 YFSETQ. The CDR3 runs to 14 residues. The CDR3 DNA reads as TGCGCCAGCAGCTTGGGGACGGGCAATCAGCCCCAGCATTTT. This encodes CASSLGTGNQPQHF. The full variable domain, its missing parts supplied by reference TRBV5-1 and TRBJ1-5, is KAGVTQTPRYLIKTRGQQVTLSCSPISGHRSVSWYQQTPGQGLQFLFEYFSETQRNKGNFPGRFSGRQFSNSRSEMNVSTLELGDSALYLCASSLGTGNQPQHFGDGTRLSIL.

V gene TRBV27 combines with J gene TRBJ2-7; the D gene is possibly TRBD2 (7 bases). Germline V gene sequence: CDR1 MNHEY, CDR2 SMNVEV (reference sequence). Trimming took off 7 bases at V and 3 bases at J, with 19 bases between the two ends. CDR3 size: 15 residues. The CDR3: CASTLGAGANYEQYF. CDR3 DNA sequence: TGTGCCAGCACCCTTGGGGCGGGGGCTAACTACGAGCAGTACTTC.